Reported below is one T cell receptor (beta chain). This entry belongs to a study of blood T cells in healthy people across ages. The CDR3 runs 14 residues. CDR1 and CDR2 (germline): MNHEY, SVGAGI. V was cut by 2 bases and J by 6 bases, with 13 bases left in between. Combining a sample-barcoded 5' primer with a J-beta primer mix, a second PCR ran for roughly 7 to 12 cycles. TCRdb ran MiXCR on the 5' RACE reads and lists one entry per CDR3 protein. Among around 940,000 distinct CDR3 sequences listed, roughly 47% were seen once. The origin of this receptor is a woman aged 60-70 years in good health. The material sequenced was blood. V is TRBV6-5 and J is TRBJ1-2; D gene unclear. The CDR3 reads CASSYVGIGNGYTF. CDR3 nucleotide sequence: TGTGCCAGCAGTTACGTGGGGATTGGCAATGGCTACACCTTC.